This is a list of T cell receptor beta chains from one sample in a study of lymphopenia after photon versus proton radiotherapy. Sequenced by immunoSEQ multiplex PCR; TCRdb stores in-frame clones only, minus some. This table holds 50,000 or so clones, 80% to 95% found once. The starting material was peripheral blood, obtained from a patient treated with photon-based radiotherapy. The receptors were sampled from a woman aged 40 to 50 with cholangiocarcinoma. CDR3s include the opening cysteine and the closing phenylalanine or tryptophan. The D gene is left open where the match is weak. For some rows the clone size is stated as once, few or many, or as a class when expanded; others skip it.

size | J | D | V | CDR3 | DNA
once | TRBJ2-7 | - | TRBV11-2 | CASSWIGGNSYEQYF | TGTGCCAGCAGCTGGATCGGCGGGAACTCCTACGAGCAGTACTTC
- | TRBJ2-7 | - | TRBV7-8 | CASSQYLDSSYEQYF | TGTGCCAGCAGCCAATACTTAGACTCATCTTACGAGCAGTACTTC
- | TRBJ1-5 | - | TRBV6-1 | CASSLGGQPQHF | TGTGCCAGCAGTTTGGGTGGTCAGCCCCAGCATTTT
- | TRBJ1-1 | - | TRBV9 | CASSRGGGNTEAFF | TGTGCCAGCAGCCGGGGTGGGGGGAACACTGAAGCTTTCTTT
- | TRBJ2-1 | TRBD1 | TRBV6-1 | CASGGQGFYNEQFF | TGTGCCAGCGGGGGACAGGGGTTTTACAATGAGCAGTTCTTC
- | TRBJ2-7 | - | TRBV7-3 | CASSLFPGELYEQYF | TGTGCCAGCAGCTTATTCCCCGGGGAGCTCTACGAGCAGTACTTC
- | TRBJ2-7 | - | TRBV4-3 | CASSQDRQVLDEQYF | TGCGCCAGCAGCCAAGATAGGCAAGTTCTCGACGAGCAGTACTTC
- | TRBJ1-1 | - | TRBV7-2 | CASSFRGTDTEAFF | TGTGCCAGCAGCTTTAGAGGGACCGACACTGAAGCTTTCTTT
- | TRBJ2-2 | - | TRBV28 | CASSSSGHTGELFF | TGTGCCAGCAGTTCAAGCGGTCACACCGGGGAGCTGTTTTTT
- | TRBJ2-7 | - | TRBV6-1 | CASSAGAYKSYEQYF | TGTGCCAGCAGTGCTGGGGCCTACAAATCCTACGAGCAGTACTTC
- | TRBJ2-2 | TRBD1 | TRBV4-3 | CASSRQGFGTGELFF | TGCGCCAGCAGCCGACAGGGGTTTGGCACCGGGGAGCTGTTTTTT
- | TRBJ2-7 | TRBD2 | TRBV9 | CASSLGTSGDPYEQYF | TGTGCCAGCAGCCTTGGGACTAGCGGGGATCCCTACGAGCAGTACTTC
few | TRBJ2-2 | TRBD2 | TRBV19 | CASSIGGAGPDQLFF | TGTGCCAGTAGTATTGGAGGAGCGGGGCCCGATCAGCTGTTTTTT
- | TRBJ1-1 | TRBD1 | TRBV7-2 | CASRTGQVIAEAFF | TGTGCCAGCAGGACAGGGCAGGTCATTGCTGAAGCTTTCTTT
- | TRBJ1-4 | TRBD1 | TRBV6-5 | CASSYSTGPEKLFF | TGTGCCAGCAGTTACTCGACAGGGCCCGAAAAACTGTTTTTT
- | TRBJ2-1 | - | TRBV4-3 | CASSQGPLLNEQFF | TGCGCCAGCAGCCAAGGGCCCCTGCTGAATGAGCAGTTCTTC
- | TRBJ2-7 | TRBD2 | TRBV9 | CASSVGGSSYEQYF | TGTGCCAGCAGCGTCGGGGGGTCCTCCTACGAGCAGTACTTC
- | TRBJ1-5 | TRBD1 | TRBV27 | CASSPFPGQGAHQPQHF | TGTGCCAGCAGTCCTTTCCCCGGACAGGGGGCACATCAGCCCCAGCATTTT
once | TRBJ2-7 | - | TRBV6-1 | CASRYYEQYF | TGTGCCAGCAGGTATTACGAGCAGTACTTC
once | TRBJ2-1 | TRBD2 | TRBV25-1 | CASSDVKLAGGAGEQFF | TGTGCCAGCAGTGATGTTAAACTAGCGGGGGGGGCAGGTGAGCAGTTCTTC
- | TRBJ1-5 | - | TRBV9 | CASTLGAGHNQPQHF | TGTGCCAGCACCCTAGGGGCAGGGCACAATCAGCCCCAGCATTTT
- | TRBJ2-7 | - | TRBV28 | CASSVMNYEQYF | TGTGCCAGCAGTGTTATGAATTACGAGCAGTACTTC
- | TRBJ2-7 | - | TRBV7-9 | CASSLAGGGFTYEQYF | TGTGCCAGCAGCTTAGCTGGTGGAGGGTTCACCTACGAGCAGTACTTC
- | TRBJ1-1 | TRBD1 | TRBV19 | CASSFVPGQGPATEAFF | TGTGCCAGTAGTTTCGTCCCGGGACAGGGGCCGGCCACTGAAGCTTTCTTT
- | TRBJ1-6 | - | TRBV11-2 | CASSSHATVSGRSPLHF | TGTGCCAGCAGTTCTCATGCGACGGTGAGCGGGAGATCACCCCTCCACTTT
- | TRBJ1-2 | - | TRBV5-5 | CASSLARPYGYTF | TGTGCCAGCAGCTTGGCTAGGCCCTATGGCTACACCTTC
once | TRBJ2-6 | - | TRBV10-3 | CAISEAGSSSGANVLTF | TGTGCCATCAGTGAGGCAGGGTCGAGCTCTGGGGCCAACGTCCTGACTTTC
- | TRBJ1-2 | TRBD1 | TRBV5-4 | CASSSVTGEFGYTF | TGTGCCAGCAGCTCCGTGACAGGGGAGTTCGGCTACACCTTC
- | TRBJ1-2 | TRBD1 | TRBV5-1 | CASSGITGAGYGYTF | TGCGCCAGCAGCGGTATTACAGGGGCCGGCTATGGCTACACCTTC
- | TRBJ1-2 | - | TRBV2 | CASSEGTIIGANYGYTF | TGTGCCAGCAGTGAAGGTACAATAATAGGCGCTAACTATGGCTACACCTTC
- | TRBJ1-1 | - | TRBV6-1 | CASSELAGIKTEAFF | TGTGCCAGCAGTGAATTAGCTGGGATTAAAACTGAAGCTTTCTTT